What follows are 26 T cell receptor beta chains derived from one specimen sequenced in a study of blood T cell repertoires in COVID-19. Some clones are missing from TCRdb's copy, which holds only in-frame ones; the method was immunoSEQ multiplex PCR. The sample lists under 150,000 clones; less than 90% were seen once. Sequenced material: peripheral blood. All receptors derive from a man aged 25 to 40 with acute or convalescent COVID-19.

The rearrangement joins TRBV7-3 to TRBJ2-3; 9 bases line up with TRBD2. The V segment lost 2 bases and the J segment 3 bases; nucleotides outside the gene matches: 9. The CDR3 runs 17 residues. The germline gives CDR1 SGHTA, CDR2 FQGTGA. The chain's CDR3 is CASSLGAGGPGTDTQYF. As DNA, the CDR3 is TGTGCCAGCAGCTTAGGGGCGGGAGGGCCAGGGACAGATACGCAGTATTTT.

The V and J genes are TRBV4-3 and TRBJ1-5, with 7 bases that match TRBD1. V was clipped by 3 bases and J by 4 bases; unmatched bases: 3. The germline V gene has CDR1 LGHNA and CDR2 YSLEER. This CDR3 region has 14 residues. This CDR3 reads CASSQGQRNQPQHF. DNA for the CDR3: TGCGCCAGCAGCCAGGGACAGCGAAATCAGCCCCAGCATTTT.

The chain couples TRBV19 to TRBJ1-1; D is unclear. The CDR3 loop spans 14 amino acids. Germline values: CDR1 LNHDA, CDR2 SQIVND (reference sequence). Between the trimmed V and J ends, which lost 5 bases and 0 bases, there was a span of 10 bases. The CDR3 spells CASSQVTMNTEAFF. In nucleotides, the CDR3 is TGTGCCAGTAGTCAGGTGACAATGAACACTGAAGCTTTCTTT.

This chain uses TRBV10-3 with TRBJ2-1; TRBD2 aligns across 9 bases. This CDR3 spans 13 amino acids. V shed 4 bases, J shed 7 bases, and the junction held 2 bases outside the gene matches. Germline V CDR1 and CDR2: ENHRY, SYGVKD. CDR3 sequence reads: CAISGTSENEQFF. DNA for the CDR3: TGTGCCATCAGTGGGACTAGCGAAAATGAGCAGTTCTTC.

The genes are TRBV7-8 and TRBJ2-5, with a tentative D call TRBD2 (7 bases). Trimming removed 3 bases from V and 7 bases from J, with 18 bases in between. CDR1 SGHVS and CDR2 FQNEAQ come from the germline V gene. The CDR3 is 15 amino acids. CDR3 DNA: TGTGCCAGCAGCTTGGACATACCTAGGGGGGGGACCCAGTACTTC. This sequence encodes CASSLDIPRGGTQYF.

This chain joins TRBV5-1 and TRBJ2-3; 11 bases align to TRBD2. The germline V gene has CDR1 SGHRS and CDR2 YFSETQ. With 0 bases clipped from V and 0 bases from J, the junction kept 3 bases outside the gene matches. The CDR3 has 17 residues. CDR3 in amino acids: CASSLGLAGFSTDTQYF. CDR3 coding DNA: TGCGCCAGCAGCTTGGGACTAGCGGGGTTTAGCACAGATACGCAGTATTTT.

By sample share, this clone is large. The CDR3 sequence: CARGLAASDTGELFF. The CDR3 DNA follows: TGTGCCCGAGGACTAGCGGCATCGGACACCGGGGAGCTGTTTTTT. The chain combines TRBV30 with TRBJ2-2; 10 nucleotides line up with TRBD2. Unmatched junction bases numbered 9, after V lost 8 bases and J lost 3 bases. This CDR3 spans 15 amino acids. Per the germline V gene, CDR1 is GTSNPN and CDR2 is SVGIG (reference sequence). The full variable domain, completed using reference TRBV30 and TRBJ2-2, is SQTIHQWPATLVQPVGSPLSLECTVEGTSNPNLYWYRQAAGRGLQLLFYSVGIGQISSEVPQNLSASRPQDRQFILSSKKLLLSDSGFYLCARGLAASDTGELFFGEGSRLTVL.

This rearrangement joins TRBV29-1 to TRBJ1-4, with D possibly matching TRBD1 (6 bases). This CDR3 comprises 14 residues. Germline V gene sequence: CDR1 SQVTM, CDR2 ANQGSEA. V shed 6 bases and J shed 0 bases, with 11 bases lying between them. CDR3 sequence reads: CSVLGAATNEKLFF. DNA for the CDR3: TGCAGCGTCCTGGGGGCCGCAACTAATGAAAAACTGTTTTTT.

The rearrangement links TRBV5-6 to TRBJ2-2, with 11 bases identical to TRBD1. J was trimmed by 4 bases and V by 0 bases; bases with no gene match: 2. The germline V gene has CDR1 SGHDT and CDR2 YYEEEE. The CDR3 covers 16 residues. The CDR3 reads CASSLVGQGGTGELFF. DNA for the CDR3: TGTGCCAGCAGCTTGGTGGGACAGGGGGGCACCGGGGAGCTGTTTTTT.

The chain uses TRBV6-5 and TRBJ1-6; 10 bases line up with TRBD1. In germline, CDR1 is MNHEY, CDR2 SVGAGI. J was trimmed by 6 bases and V by 2 bases; bases with no gene match: 1. This CDR3 has 15 amino acids. The CDR3 bases are TGTGCCAGCAGTTACGGACAGGGGGGTAATTCACCCCTCCACTTT. Translation gives CASSYGQGGNSPLHF.

The rearrangement uses TRBV10-3 and TRBJ1-1; D remains unclear. This CDR3 has 12 residues. Deletions cut 5 bases from V and 0 bases from J, with 4 bases between. Per the germline V gene, CDR1 is ENHRY and CDR2 is SYGVKD. This chain's CDR3 is CAISTVNTEAFF. The CDR3 bases are TGTGCCATCAGTACAGTGAACACTGAAGCTTTCTTT.

The CDR3 reads CASSRQLSGGAWETQYF. DNA for the CDR3: TGTGCCAGCAGCCGCCAGCTCAGCGGGGGGGCGTGGGAGACCCAGTACTTC. V is TRBV7-2 and J is TRBJ2-5; TRBD2 aligns across 10 bases. V dropped 5 bases and J dropped 5; count of bases not matched to a gene: 14. The CDR3 is 17 residues long. Germline assignment: CDR1 SGHTA and CDR2 FQGNSA.

V is TRBV5-6 and J is TRBJ2-2, with 7 bases aligning to TRBD2. CDR1 is SGHDT, CDR2 YYEEEE, per germline. The CDR3 spans 16 residues. The trim removed 1 base at V and 0 bases at J, leaving 3 bases unmatched. The CDR3 spells CASSLMGGTNTGELFF. CDR3 DNA sequence: TGTGCCAGCAGCTTGATGGGGGGGACGAACACCGGGGAGCTGTTTTTT.

The chain is built from TRBV6-5 and TRBJ2-6, with D hard to call. Germline CDR1 is MNHEY and CDR2 is SVGAGI. This CDR3 region has 14 residues. V was trimmed by 6 bases and J by 0 bases, leaving 6 bases between them. The CDR3 region has the DNA TGTGCCAGCAGGAGAGTCTCTGGGGCCAACGTCCTGACTTTC. This translates into CASRRVSGANVLTF.

The V and J genes are TRBV19 and TRBJ1-1; 8 bases match TRBD1. Looked up from germline, CDR1 is LNHDA and CDR2 is SQIVND (reference sequence). The J segment lost 4 bases and the V segment lost 4 bases, leaving 5 bases of the junction unmatched. The CDR3 runs to 14 residues. The CDR3 is CASSKLQGGTEAFF. The CDR3 DNA follows: TGTGCCAGTAGTAAACTACAGGGGGGCACTGAAGCTTTCTTT. The entire variable domain, with the rest obtained from reference TRBV19 and TRBJ1-1, is as follows: DGGITQSPKYLFRKEGQNVTLSCEQNLNHDAMYWYRQDPGQGLRLIYYSQIVNDFQKGDIAEGYSVSREKKESFPLTVTSAQKNPTAFYLCASSKLQGGTEAFFGQGTRLTVV.

Here the CDR3 DNA reads TGTGCCAGCAGCCGGGACAGGGGGGTCGAGACCCAGTACTTC. This codes for CASSRDRGVETQYF. The chain joins TRBV3-1 (or the pseudogene TRBV3-2) to TRBJ2-5, with 11 nucleotides matching TRBD1. The germline CDR1 and CDR2 sequences are LGHDT and YNNKEL (reference sequence). The trim removed 4 bases at V and 5 bases at J, leaving 3 bases unmatched. This CDR3 region has 14 residues.

The chain joins TRBV30 to TRBJ1-2; 8 nucleotides agree with TRBD1. The CDR3 is 13 amino acids. CDR1 and CDR2 from the germline V gene are GTSNPN and SVGIG (reference sequence). The V segment lost 7 bases and the J segment 4 bases; nucleotides outside the gene matches: 8. This CDR3 reads CAYSRDRPYGYTF. The CDR3, as DNA: TGTGCCTATTCCCGGGACAGGCCCTATGGCTACACCTTC.

This rearrangement joins TRBV5-1 to TRBJ1-1; D is unresolved. V lost 5 bases to trimming and J lost 4 bases, with 15 bases between them. The germline CDR1 and CDR2 sequences are SGHRS and YFSETQ. This CDR3 region has 14 residues. This CDR3 reads CASSSASPPTEAFF. The CDR3 bases are TGCGCCAGCAGTTCCGCGAGCCCCCCCACTGAAGCTTTCTTT.

The table lists this clone with a count of one. The chain carries TRBV18 and TRBJ1-2, with D unclear. The germline CDR1 and CDR2 sequences are KGHSH and LQKENI. CDR3 length: 14 residues. V was pared by 2 bases and J by 6 bases, with 13 bases between. This CDR3 reads CASSPTSQNNGYTF. The CDR3 region has the DNA TGTGCCAGCTCACCAACGTCACAGAACAATGGCTACACCTTC.

The chain carries TRBV11-2 and TRBJ2-7, with 10 bases fitting TRBD1. The trim removed 5 bases at V and 6 bases at J, leaving 10 bases unmatched. The CDR3 is made up of 15 amino acids. Germline V lookup: CDR1 SGHAT, CDR2 FQNNGV. The CDR3 sequence is CASSRVGTGDFEQYF. Here the CDR3 DNA reads TGTGCCAGCAGCCGAGTGGGGACAGGGGATTTCGAGCAGTACTTC.

The rearrangement uses TRBV19 and TRBJ2-1; 9 positions match TRBD2. Germline V lookup: CDR1 LNHDA, CDR2 SQIVND (reference sequence). J gave up 6 bases and V 6 bases, and 3 bases lay outside the gene matches. CDR3 size: 13 residues. The CDR3 protein is CASSYSGGNEQFF. The CDR3 nucleotides are TGTGCCAGTAGCTATAGCGGGGGCAATGAGCAGTTCTTC.

This clone was picked up a small number of times. The J gene is TRBJ2-2, the V gene TRBV6-5, with 9 bases lining up with TRBD1. V lost 6 bases to trimming and J lost 6 bases; unmatched junction nucleotides: 8. Germline V gene sequence: CDR1 MNHEY, CDR2 SVGAGI. This CDR3 comprises 15 residues. The DNA for the CDR3 is TGTGCCAGCAGAAGAGGACAGGGGCACTCCGGGGAGCTGTTTTTT. It is translated as CASRRGQGHSGELFF.

The rearrangement uses TRBV5-6 and TRBJ2-1; 8 bases match TRBD2. V lost 0 bases to trimming and J lost 3 bases; unmatched junction nucleotides: 5. This CDR3 has 16 amino acids. Germline CDR1 reads SGHDT; CDR2 reads YYEEEE. The CDR3 reads CASSLDSGTVYNEQFF. The CDR3 DNA reads TGTGCCAGCAGCTTGGATAGCGGGACGGTCTACAATGAGCAGTTCTTC.

The V and J genes are TRBV9 and TRBJ2-3; 10 bases match TRBD2. This CDR3 contains 15 residues. V trimming: 4 bases; J trimming: 4 bases; junction bases outside the gene matches: 6. Germline CDR1 is SGDLS and CDR2 is YYNGEE. The CDR3 protein is CASSPAGGRPDTQYF. In nucleotides, the CDR3 is TGTGCCAGCAGCCCAGCGGGGGGGCGGCCAGATACGCAGTATTTT.

The J gene is TRBJ2-3, the V gene TRBV6-4; 7 nucleotides align to TRBD1. CDR3 length: 14 residues. Germline CDR1 reads MRHNA; CDR2 reads SNTAGT. V shed 8 bases, J shed 2 bases, and the junction held 7 bases outside the gene matches. The CDR3 DNA reads TGTGCCAGCGCACAGGGGAGAGACACAGATACGCAGTATTTT. It encodes CASAQGRDTDTQYF.

The rearrangement links TRBV11-2 to TRBJ2-1, with 9 positions matching TRBD2. The CDR3 length is 16 residues. The junction had 5 bases not matched to a gene; V was cut back by 5 bases and J by 0 bases. Looked up from germline, CDR1 is SGHAT and CDR2 is FQNNGV. The CDR3 coding sequence is TGTGCCAGCAGCATACCGGGACTAGCCTCCTACAATGAGCAGTTCTTC. This encodes CASSIPGLASYNEQFF.